This TCR beta chain emerged from a study of cytotoxic CD8 clonotypes in ibrutinib-treated CLL. In the study overall: After median 68 months, around 15 stayed in remission, about 12 progressed; responses around 25 partial, 2 complete.

Trimming left V 5 bases short and J 7 bases short, with 21 bases between. The germline CDR1 and CDR2 sequences are SGHTA and FQGNSA. The CDR3 covers 15 residues. Study outcomes and limitations: Measured clonality at baseline was greater than in age-matched healthy donors and tracked with circulating CD8+ T-cell counts.

With regard to this clone: Its specificity is unknown.

The assay was immunoSEQ multiplex PCR, and TCRdb's table has in-frame clones only and misses some. The sample carries about 120,000 clones, roughly 60% recorded once. The chain recombines TRBV7-2 with TRBJ2-7; D gene ambiguous. Specimen: PBMCs, collected after 24 months of ibrutinib treatment. This TCR was recovered from a human donor with chronic lymphocytic leukemia. CDR3 bases: TGTGCCAGCAGCATCCCGACGGAGACTTTGAGAGAGCAGTACTTC. Encoded protein: CASSIPTETLREQYF.